This TCR beta chain was captured by sequencing in a study of CD8 T cells in Susac syndrome. Study-wide context: Patients with Susac syndrome had blood drawn and were at that point therapy-naive, on corticosteroids, or on intravenous immunoglobulin alone.

CD8+ and CD4+ T cells from blood underwent TCR beta sequencing. Bulk CD8+ and CD4+ cells came from magnetic negative isolation; CD8+ TEMRA by FACS. This CDR3 is 15 amino acids long. Germline V CDR1 and CDR2: DFQATT, SNEGSKA (reference sequence). V lost 0 bases, J lost 0 bases, and 9 bases lay in between. RNA, at about 0.45 to 1 ug, was reverse transcribed with random hexamers. TCRdb fed the immunoSEQ multiplex PCR reads into MiXCR, producing one record per CDR3 protein. Of 170,000 or so distinct CDR3 sequences in the sample, approximately 94% were seen once. Sequencing was done on a sample of CD4+ T cells from PBMCs. This TCR was recovered from a human donor with Susac syndrome. The gene calls are TRBV20-1 and TRBJ2-1, with no clear D. The CDR3 region has the DNA TGCAGTGCTAGAGATGAACAGAGCTCCTACAATGAGCAGTTCTTC. It translates to CSARDEQSSYNEQFF.